These T cell receptor beta chains were read from a single sample in a study of shared clonotypes between healthy human individuals. Using immunoSEQ multiplex PCR, the repertoire was profiled, and TCRdb retains in-frame clones only, with some absent. The table has just over 2,000,000 clones, 85% to 95% seen once. Source material: naive CD4+ T cells sorted from blood. These receptors all come from a man younger than 35 in good health. Each CDR3 is given with its conserved first and last residue. The order of the fields is CDR3 DNA, CDR3 protein, J gene, clone size, D gene, V gene. D genes are given only for firm matches. The size field is filled for only some rows; it gives once, few, many or a size class.

DNA: TGTGCCAGCAGTAACACAATGAACACTGAAGCTTTCTTT; CDR3: CASSNTMNTEAFF; J: TRBJ1-1; size: .; D: .; V: TRBV6-4
DNA: TGTGCCAGCAGCTTCTACGGGACAGGGGTTGGCTACACCTTC; CDR3: CASSFYGTGVGYTF; J: TRBJ1-2; size: .; D: TRBD1; V: TRBV5-4
DNA: TGTGCCAGCAGCTTAGAGGGGGCAACCCACCGGACCCAGTACTTC; CDR3: CASSLEGATHRTQYF; J: TRBJ2-5; size: .; D: TRBD1; V: TRBV7-2
DNA: TGTGCCAGCAGACAGGGTTCGAACACTGAAGCTTTCTTT; CDR3: CASRQGSNTEAFF; J: TRBJ1-1; size: .; D: .; V: TRBV6-6
DNA: TGTGCCAGCAGCTTACCTACAGGGGCTGGAAACACCATATATTTT; CDR3: CASSLPTGAGNTIYF; J: TRBJ1-3; size: .; D: TRBD1; V: TRBV5-5
DNA: TGTGCCTGGAGTGTAAGCGGGCATGGCTACACCTTC; CDR3: CAWSVSGHGYTF; J: TRBJ1-2; size: .; D: .; V: TRBV30
DNA: TGTGCCAGCTCACCAAATATGAACACTGAAGCTTTCTTT; CDR3: CASSPNMNTEAFF; J: TRBJ1-1; size: .; D: .; V: TRBV18
DNA: TGTGCCAGCAGGCAAGGACAAGGCCCCCAGCATTTT; CDR3: CASRQGQGPQHF; J: TRBJ1-5; size: .; D: .; V: TRBV28
DNA: TGTGCTAGGGACAGCAGCCCTGGACCGGGCGAGCAGTACTTC; CDR3: CARDSSPGPGEQYF; J: TRBJ2-7; size: .; D: .; V: TRBV12-5
DNA: TGCGCCAGCCGTCCGACGGGAAGAAACACCATATATTTT; CDR3: CASRPTGRNTIYF; J: TRBJ1-3; size: .; D: .; V: TRBV4-1
DNA: TGCGCCAGCAGCGGCTTCTCCGTCGGGGGCTGGGAGACCCAGTACTTC; CDR3: CASSGFSVGGWETQYF; J: TRBJ2-5; size: .; D: .; V: TRBV5-1
DNA: TGTGCCAGCTCACCACCGGGAGGGAACGGAAACACCATATATTTT; CDR3: CASSPPGGNGNTIYF; J: TRBJ1-3; size: .; D: .; V: TRBV18
DNA: TGTGCCAGCAGTGAAAAGGTCTTCACAGATACGCAGTATTTT; CDR3: CASSEKVFTDTQYF; J: TRBJ2-3; size: once; D: .; V: TRBV2
DNA: TGCGCCAGCAGCTTGGCGGCAGGGGCTATCGGCGAGCAGTACTTC; CDR3: CASSLAAGAIGEQYF; J: TRBJ2-7; size: .; D: .; V: TRBV5-1
DNA: TGTGCCAGCAATAAACAGGGGACGGCGGCTGAAGCTTTCTTT; CDR3: CASNKQGTAAEAFF; J: TRBJ1-1; size: .; D: TRBD1; V: TRBV25-1
DNA: TGTGCCAGTAGTAGACCTAGGGATTCTCTTCATTATGAGCAGTTCTTC; CDR3: CASSRPRDSLHYEQFF; J: TRBJ2-1; size: .; D: .; V: TRBV19
DNA: TGTGCCAGCAGTCCCGTCGGGGTAAATGGCTACACCTTC; CDR3: CASSPVGVNGYTF; J: TRBJ1-2; size: .; D: .; V: TRBV6-5
DNA: TGCGCCAGCAGCAGGACAGGGGGCTTAGGCCCCACAGATACGCAGTATTTT; CDR3: CASSRTGGLGPTDTQYF; J: TRBJ2-3; size: once; D: TRBD1; V: TRBV4-3
DNA: TGTGCCAGGGATACAGGGGGCTCGTACACTGAAGCTTTCTTT; CDR3: CARDTGGSYTEAFF; J: TRBJ1-1; size: .; D: TRBD1; V: TRBV2
DNA: TGTGCCAGCAGCTTAGAACCTATGGGGAGGCAGCCCCAGCATTTT; CDR3: CASSLEPMGRQPQHF; J: TRBJ1-5; size: .; D: .; V: TRBV7-2
DNA: TGTGCCAGCTCACCGATGAGGACCCAGTACTTC; CDR3: CASSPMRTQYF; J: TRBJ2-5; size: .; D: .; V: TRBV18
DNA: TGTGCCAGCAGCATCCGGACGGCTACCTACGAGCAGTACTTC; CDR3: CASSIRTATYEQYF; J: TRBJ2-7; size: .; D: .; V: TRBV21-1
DNA: TGTGCCAGCAGCAAAGGGGAACTGGGGGTGGACGAGCAGTACTTC; CDR3: CASSKGELGVDEQYF; J: TRBJ2-7; size: once; D: .; V: TRBV21-1
DNA: TGTGCCTATTACTGGATAGCCTTCACAGATACGCAGTATTTT; CDR3: CAYYWIAFTDTQYF; J: TRBJ2-3; size: .; D: .; V: TRBV5-4
DNA: TGTGCCAGCAGTGAAATGGGGACAGGGGACAGCAATCAGCCCCAGCATTTT; CDR3: CASSEMGTGDSNQPQHF; J: TRBJ1-5; size: .; D: TRBD1; V: TRBV6-1
DNA: TGTGCCAGCAGCCCCCTGTTCGGAAATGAGCAGTTCTTC; CDR3: CASSPLFGNEQFF; J: TRBJ2-1; size: .; D: .; V: TRBV11-3
DNA: TGTGCCAGCAGCTTAGAACGAGGGGTCCGAGAGACCCAGTACTTC; CDR3: CASSLERGVRETQYF; J: TRBJ2-5; size: .; D: .; V: TRBV11-2
DNA: TGCGCCAGCAGCTTGGCCGGAATGAACACTGAAGCTTTCTTT; CDR3: CASSLAGMNTEAFF; J: TRBJ1-1; size: once; D: .; V: TRBV5-1
DNA: TGTGCCAGCAGCCCCGAATGGGACAGGGGGCCTAGCAATCAGCCCCAGCATTTT; CDR3: CASSPEWDRGPSNQPQHF; J: TRBJ1-5; size: .; D: .; V: TRBV12-1
DNA: TGTGCCAGCAGTTACTCAGGGCAGGGCTATGGCTACACCTTC; CDR3: CASSYSGQGYGYTF; J: TRBJ1-2; size: .; D: .; V: TRBV6-5
DNA: TGCAGCGTAAAGATCCAGGGGGACGGGAATCAGCCCCAGCATTTT; CDR3: CSVKIQGDGNQPQHF; J: TRBJ1-5; size: once; D: TRBD1; V: TRBV29-1
DNA: TGTGCCTGGAGTGTAAAACGGACCGGGACAGGGACCGGGGAGCTGTTTTTT; CDR3: CAWSVKRTGTGTGELFF; J: TRBJ2-2; size: .; D: TRBD1; V: TRBV30
DNA: TGTGCCTGGAGTCGTGGGGCAGATACGCAGTATTTT; CDR3: CAWSRGADTQYF; J: TRBJ2-3; size: .; D: .; V: TRBV30
DNA: TGTGCCATCAGTGAGTCTGCGGGAGGGGCCTACGAGCAGTACTTC; CDR3: CAISESAGGAYEQYF; J: TRBJ2-7; size: .; D: TRBD2; V: TRBV10-3
DNA: TGTGCCAGCTCACCAGGGAGGGGGGAAGAGACCCAGTACTTC; CDR3: CASSPGRGEETQYF; J: TRBJ2-5; size: .; D: .; V: TRBV18
DNA: TGTGCCAGCAGCGCCCCCCCGATCTACGAGCAGTACTTC; CDR3: CASSAPPIYEQYF; J: TRBJ2-7; size: .; D: .; V: TRBV9
DNA: TGTGCCAGCAGACGGCAGCCTAACACTGAAGCTTTCTTT; CDR3: CASRRQPNTEAFF; J: TRBJ1-1; size: .; D: .; V: TRBV5-6
DNA: TGTGCTAGTGGTTTGGTATTCCGCAAGACGCAAGGGGACCCCTACGAGCAGTACTTC; CDR3: CASGLVFRKTQGDPYEQYF; J: TRBJ2-7; size: .; D: .; V: TRBV12-5
DNA: TGTGCCAGTAGTATAGTGGGAGCGGGATTCTCTGGGGCCAACGTCCTGACTTTC; CDR3: CASSIVGAGFSGANVLTF; J: TRBJ2-6; size: .; D: TRBD2; V: TRBV19
DNA: TGCAGTGGACTAGACCTCTACGAGCAGTACTTC; CDR3: CSGLDLYEQYF; J: TRBJ2-7; size: .; D: .; V: TRBV20-1
DNA: TGTGCAATCCGGCCAGGGGAGGTAGAGACCCAGTACTTC; CDR3: CAIRPGEVETQYF; J: TRBJ2-5; size: .; D: .; V: TRBV10-3
DNA: TGTGCCAGCAGCGTTAAACCCAGGCGGGGGTTTAACACCGGGGAGCTGTTTTTT; CDR3: CASSVKPRRGFNTGELFF; J: TRBJ2-2; size: once; D: TRBD2; V: TRBV7-6
DNA: TGTGCCAGCAGCCTCCTGGGGCAGGGGCAACAGAATTCACCCCTCCACTTT; CDR3: CASSLLGQGQQNSPLHF; J: TRBJ1-6; size: .; D: .; V: TRBV4-2
DNA: TGTGCCAGCAGCAAACTACTAGCGGGAAACAATGAGCAGTTCTTC; CDR3: CASSKLLAGNNEQFF; J: TRBJ2-1; size: .; D: .; V: TRBV21-1
DNA: TGTGCCTGGAGTGCTAGCGGGAGCGTCGAGCAGTACTTC; CDR3: CAWSASGSVEQYF; J: TRBJ2-7; size: .; D: TRBD2; V: TRBV30
DNA: TGTGCCAGCTCACCCGGGACTAGCGGAACGAACACCGGGGAGCTGTTTTTT; CDR3: CASSPGTSGTNTGELFF; J: TRBJ2-2; size: .; D: TRBD2; V: TRBV18
DNA: TGTGCCAGCTTACCTACAGGTGGGGGAGTACCTGAAGCTTTCTTT; CDR3: CASLPTGGGVPEAFF; J: TRBJ1-1; size: once; D: .; V: TRBV18
DNA: TGTGCCAGCAGCTTCTTTCGCGATTCGACAGTTACGGAGACTGAAGCTTTCTTT; CDR3: CASSFFRDSTVTETEAFF; J: TRBJ1-1; size: .; D: .; V: TRBV7-8
DNA: TGCAGCGTTGAAGATCTGGGGGGGAGCACAGATACGCAGTATTTT; CDR3: CSVEDLGGSTDTQYF; J: TRBJ2-3; size: .; D: TRBD2; V: TRBV29-1
DNA: TGTGCCAGCTCATCGAACCCGGGACAGGGGAGCTACGAGCAGTACTTC; CDR3: CASSSNPGQGSYEQYF; J: TRBJ2-7; size: .; D: TRBD1; V: TRBV18
DNA: TGTGCCTGGAGTACGGGGCCGGGAACCACCTACGAGCAGTACTTC; CDR3: CAWSTGPGTTYEQYF; J: TRBJ2-7; size: .; D: .; V: TRBV30
DNA: TGTGCCAGCAGCTTAATGTCTAGGGGCGAGGCCAGCGAGCAGTACTTC; CDR3: CASSLMSRGEASEQYF; J: TRBJ2-7; size: .; D: .; V: TRBV5-4